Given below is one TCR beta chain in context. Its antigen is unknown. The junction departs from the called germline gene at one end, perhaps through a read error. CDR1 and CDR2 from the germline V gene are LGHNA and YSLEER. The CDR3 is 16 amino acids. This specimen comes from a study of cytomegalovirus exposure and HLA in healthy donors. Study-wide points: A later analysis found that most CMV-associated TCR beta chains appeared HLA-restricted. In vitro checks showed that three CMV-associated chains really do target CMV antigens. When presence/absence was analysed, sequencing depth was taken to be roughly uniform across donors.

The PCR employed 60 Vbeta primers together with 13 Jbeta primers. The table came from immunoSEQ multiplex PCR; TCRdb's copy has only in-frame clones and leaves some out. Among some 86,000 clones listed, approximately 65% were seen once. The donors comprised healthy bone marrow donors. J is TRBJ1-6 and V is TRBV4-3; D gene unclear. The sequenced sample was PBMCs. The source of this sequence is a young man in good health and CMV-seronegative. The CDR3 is CASSQDRFTRDSPLHF. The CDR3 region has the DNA TGCGCCAGCAGCCAAGATCGATTCACGAGGGATTCGCCCCTCCACTTT.